Shown below are 11 T cell receptor beta chains from a single sample sequenced in a study of blood T cell repertoires in COVID-19. Produced via immunoSEQ multiplex PCR; TCRdb's table is partial and in-frame only. The table records roughly 230,000 clones, approximately 86% of them present only once. Sequencing was performed on peripheral blood. These receptors originate from a woman in her sixties or seventies with active or convalescent COVID-19.

V gene TRBV19 combines with J gene TRBJ2-7; D gene uncertain. Trimming removed 6 bases at V and 0 bases at J, with 15 bases between. The CDR3 loop spans 15 amino acids. The germline CDR1 and CDR2 sequences are LNHDA and SQIVND (reference sequence). The CDR3 is CASSSAVVPSYEQYF. Here the CDR3 DNA reads TGTGCCAGTAGCAGTGCGGTAGTACCCTCCTACGAGCAGTACTTC.

The genes are TRBV2 and TRBJ2-7; the D is unclear. There are 14 residues in the CDR3. Germline loops: CDR1 SNHLY, CDR2 FYNNEI. Trimming took off 7 bases at V and 1 base at J, with 14 bases between the two ends. CDR3 coding DNA: TGTGCCAGCACTGAGAGGTTGGTGTCCTACGAGCAGTACGTC. Residues: CASTERLVSYEQYV.

The chain has TRBV5-1 and TRBJ1-3; D unclear. CDR1 SGHRS and CDR2 YFSETQ come from the germline V gene. The length of the CDR3 is 15 residues. V lost 0 bases and J lost 2, with 9 bases in between. In DNA form, the CDR3 reads TGCGCCAGCAGCTTGGACCCCCGGGCTGGAAACACCATATATTTT. Translating gives CASSLDPRAGNTIYF.

CDR3 nucleotides: TGTGCCAGCAGTTTACCCCGCGGGACAGGGGCGAGCTATGGCTACACCTTC. This sequence encodes CASSLPRGTGASYGYTF. This rearrangement joins TRBV28 to TRBJ1-2, with TRBD1 matching over 10 bases. The CDR3 sequence is 17 residues long. Per the germline V gene, CDR1 is MDHEN and CDR2 is SYDVKM. Germline trimming cut 2 bases from V and 4 bases from J; bases unmatched to any gene: 10.

The rearrangement links TRBV18 to TRBJ2-1; 8 bases agree with TRBD2. Germline V CDR1 and CDR2: KGHSH, LQKENI. CDR3 length: 16 amino acids. Germline trimming cut 2 bases from V and 0 bases from J; bases unmatched to any gene: 3. CDR3 region: CASSPVAGSSYNEQFF. CDR3 in DNA: TGTGCCAGCTCACCAGTAGCGGGGAGCTCCTACAATGAGCAGTTCTTC.

This clone was counted ten times or more. This chain joins TRBV5-1 and TRBJ2-1; 9 bases fit TRBD2. J was trimmed by 9 bases and V by 3 bases; bases with no gene match: 7. CDR3 length equals 14 residues. Per the germline V gene, CDR1 is SGHRS and CDR2 is YFSETQ. The CDR3, as DNA: TGCGCCAGCAGCTCAGTAGCGGGAGCGCCTGAGCAGTTCTTC. Protein sequence: CASSSVAGAPEQFF.

J is TRBJ1-4 and V is TRBV2, with D hard to call. This CDR3 comprises 14 residues. Germline values: CDR1 SNHLY, CDR2 FYNNEI. Trimming shortened V by 2 bases and J by 4 bases, and 8 bases separated the two germline ends. The CDR3 sequence: CASSELADNEKLFF. The CDR3, as DNA: TGTGCCAGCAGTGAATTGGCAGATAATGAAAAACTGTTTTTT.

The chain recombines TRBV4-2 with TRBJ2-2, with a weak D call TRBD2 (5 bases). The CDR3 has 14 amino acids. V dropped 5 bases and J dropped 9 bases, with 16 bases sitting between them. CDR1 is LGHNA, CDR2 YNFKEQ, per germline. Here the CDR3 reads CASSYRETLRELFF. In nucleotides, the CDR3 is TGTGCCAGCAGCTACCGGGAAACCCTCAGGGAGCTGTTTTTT.

The genes are TRBV7-3 and TRBJ2-1; possibly TRBD2 for D (6 bases). This CDR3 has 16 residues. The V end was cut by 0 bases, the J end by 7 bases, with 16 bases between. Germline CDR1 reads SGHTA; CDR2 reads FQGTGA. CDR3 sequence reads: CASSLTTSGLRNEQFF. The CDR3 nucleotides are TGTGCCAGCAGCTTAACGACGAGCGGGCTGAGGAATGAGCAGTTCTTC.

The genes are TRBV11-2 and TRBJ1-1; D not resolved. The CDR3 runs 15 residues. Deletions cut 5 bases from V and 8 bases from J, with 21 bases between. Germline CDR1 is SGHAT and CDR2 is FQNNGV. Written as DNA, the CDR3 is TGTGCCAGCAGCCCGGTCGGGGAAGGAACCCCAGAAGCTTTCTTT. The encoded protein is CASSPVGEGTPEAFF.

This chain links TRBV7-9 with TRBJ2-7; 9 bases are a match to TRBD2. Germline V gene sequence: CDR1 SEHNR, CDR2 FQNEAQ (reference sequence). The length of the CDR3 is 15 residues. The V and J ends lost 3 bases and 4 bases, in that order; junction bases with no gene match: 7. CDR3 amino acids: CASSFAGGRGYEQYF. CDR3 nucleotides: TGTGCCAGCAGCTTCGCGGGAGGGAGAGGTTACGAGCAGTACTTC.